This T cell receptor beta chain comes out of a study of naive and memory T cell subsets. This clonotype was picked up one time. Since the library was made to target alpha chains, this beta chain is a stray read and its abundance is not meaningful. Blood and skin TCR RNA was reverse transcribed with alpha and beta constant primers. From the 5' RACE reads, TCRdb called clonotypes with MiXCR, one entry per CDR3 protein. The sample lists hundreds of distinct CDR3 sequences; nearly 96% were seen once. The CDR3 spans 14 residues. Per the germline V gene, CDR1 is MNHEY and CDR2 is SMNVEV (reference sequence). The V and J ends lost 0 bases and 7 bases respectively, with 12 bases between them. Adult healthy volunteers gave 2.5 ml peripheral blood for whole-blood RNA.

This receptor was taken from a male donor in good health. The rearrangement links TRBV27 to TRBJ1-2; unclear D gene. CDR3 residues: CASSLSDRTVGYTF. The CDR3 DNA is TGTGCCAGCAGTTTATCTGATCGGACGGTTGGCTACACCTTC.